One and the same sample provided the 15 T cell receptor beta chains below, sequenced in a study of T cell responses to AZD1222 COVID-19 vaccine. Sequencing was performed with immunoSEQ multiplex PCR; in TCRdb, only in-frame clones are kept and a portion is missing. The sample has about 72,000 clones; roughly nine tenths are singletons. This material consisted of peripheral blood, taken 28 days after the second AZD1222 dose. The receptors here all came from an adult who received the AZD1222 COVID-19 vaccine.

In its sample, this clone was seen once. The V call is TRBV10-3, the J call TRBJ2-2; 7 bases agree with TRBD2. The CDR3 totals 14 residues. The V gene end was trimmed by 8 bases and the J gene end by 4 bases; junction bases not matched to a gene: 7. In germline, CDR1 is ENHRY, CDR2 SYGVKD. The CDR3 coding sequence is TGTGCCATCCGACGGGGGGAGGGCACCGGGGAGCTGTTTTTT. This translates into CAIRRGEGTGELFF.

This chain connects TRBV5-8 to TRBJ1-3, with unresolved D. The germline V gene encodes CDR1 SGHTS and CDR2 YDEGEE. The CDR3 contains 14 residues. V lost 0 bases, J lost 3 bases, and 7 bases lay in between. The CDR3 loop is CASSLGVVGNTIYF. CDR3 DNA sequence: TGTGCCAGCAGCTTGGGGGTGGTTGGAAACACCATATATTTT.

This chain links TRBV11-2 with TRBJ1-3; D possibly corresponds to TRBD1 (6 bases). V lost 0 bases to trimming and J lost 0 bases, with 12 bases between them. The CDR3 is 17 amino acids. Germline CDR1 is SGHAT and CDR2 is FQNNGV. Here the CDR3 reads CASSLDLGARSGNTIYF. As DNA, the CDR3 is TGTGCCAGCAGCTTAGATCTGGGGGCTCGCTCTGGAAACACCATATATTTT.

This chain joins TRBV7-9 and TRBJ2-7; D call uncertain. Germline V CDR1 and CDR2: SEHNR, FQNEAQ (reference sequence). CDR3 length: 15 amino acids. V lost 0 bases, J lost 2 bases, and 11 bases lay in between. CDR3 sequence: CASSLAGSLAYEQYF. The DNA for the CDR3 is TGTGCCAGCAGCTTAGCGGGCAGTTTGGCCTACGAGCAGTACTTC.

CDR3 DNA sequence: TGTGCCAGCAGACCCCCGGGACCGCTGAACACCGGGGAGCTGTTTTTT. It encodes CASRPPGPLNTGELFF. The V gene is TRBV27, the J gene TRBJ2-2, with D perhaps assigned TRBD1 or TRBD2 (5 bases each). The CDR3 is 16 amino acids. The germline V gene encodes CDR1 MNHEY and CDR2 SMNVEV (reference sequence). With 6 bases removed from V and 1 base from J, the gap between germline ends came to 15 bases.

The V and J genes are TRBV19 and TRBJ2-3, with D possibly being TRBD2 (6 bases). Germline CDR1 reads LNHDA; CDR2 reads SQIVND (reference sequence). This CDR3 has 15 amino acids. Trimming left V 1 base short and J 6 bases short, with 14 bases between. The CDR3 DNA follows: TGTGCCAGTAGTATAGGCGGCAGGGCGGGGGATACGCAGTATTTT. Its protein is CASSIGGRAGDTQYF.

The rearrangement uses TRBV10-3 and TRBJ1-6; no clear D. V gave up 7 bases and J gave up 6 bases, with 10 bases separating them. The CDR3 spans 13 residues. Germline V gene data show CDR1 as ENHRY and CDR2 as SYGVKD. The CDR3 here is CAITGSLNSPLHF. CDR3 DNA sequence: TGTGCCATCACGGGCAGCCTTAATTCACCCCTCCACTTT.

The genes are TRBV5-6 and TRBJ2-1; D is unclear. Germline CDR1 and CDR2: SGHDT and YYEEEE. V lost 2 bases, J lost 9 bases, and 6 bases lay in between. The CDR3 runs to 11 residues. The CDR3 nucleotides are TGTGCCAGCAGCTTCGGCGGTGAGCAGTTCTTC. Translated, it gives CASSFGGEQFF.

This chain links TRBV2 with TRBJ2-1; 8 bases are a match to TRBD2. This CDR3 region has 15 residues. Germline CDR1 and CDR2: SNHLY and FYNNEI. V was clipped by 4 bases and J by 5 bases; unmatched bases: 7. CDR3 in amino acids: CASSAGTSPNNEQFF. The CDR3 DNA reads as TGTGCCAGCAGTGCTGGGACTAGTCCTAACAATGAGCAGTTCTTC. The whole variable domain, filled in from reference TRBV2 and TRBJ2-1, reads EPEVTQTPSHQVTQMGQEVILRCVPISNHLYFYWYRQILGQKVEFLVSFYNNEISEKSEIFDDQFSVERPDGSNFTLKIRSTKLEDSAMYFCASSAGTSPNNEQFFGPGTRLTVL.

CDR3 DNA: TGCAGTGCTAGTACGACAGGGGGCGTCACTGAAGCTTTCTTT. Protein product: CSASTTGGVTEAFF. V and J are TRBV20-1 and TRBJ1-1, with 10 bases identical to TRBD1. J was trimmed by 4 bases and V by 3 bases; bases with no gene match: 5. CDR1 and CDR2 from the germline V gene are DFQATT and SNEGSKA (reference sequence). The CDR3 covers 14 residues.

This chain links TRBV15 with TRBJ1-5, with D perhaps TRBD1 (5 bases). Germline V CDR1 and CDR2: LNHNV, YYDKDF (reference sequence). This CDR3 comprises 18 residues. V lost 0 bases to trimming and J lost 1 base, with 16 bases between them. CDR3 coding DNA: TGTGCCACCAGCAGAGATCATGGGGCAGACAGAAGCAATCAGCCCCAGCATTTT. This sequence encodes CATSRDHGADRSNQPQHF.

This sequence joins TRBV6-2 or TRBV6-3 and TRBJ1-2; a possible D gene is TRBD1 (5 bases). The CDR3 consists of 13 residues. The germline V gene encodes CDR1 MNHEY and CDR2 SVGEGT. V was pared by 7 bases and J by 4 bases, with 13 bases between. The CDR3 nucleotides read TGTGCCAGCACCCCGACAGCCACCTATGGCTACACCTTC. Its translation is CASTPTATYGYTF.

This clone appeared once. CDR3 nucleotide sequence: TGTGCCAGCAGCCTGGGGCTGAGGGGGAACACTGAAGCTTTCTTT. Its protein is CASSLGLRGNTEAFF. The chain combines TRBV3-1 (or the pseudogene TRBV3-2) with TRBJ1-1; maybe TRBD1 (5 bases). The CDR3 runs to 15 residues. Trimming took off 4 bases at V and 1 base at J, with 13 bases between the two ends. Germline V gene lookup returns CDR1 LGHDT and CDR2 YNNKEL (reference sequence).

CDR3 sequence (DNA): TGTGCCAGCAACCCGGGGGGCAGGGTTATCTATGGCTACACCTTC. It specifies CASNPGGRVIYGYTF. The V and J genes are TRBV6-5 and TRBJ1-2; perhaps TRBD1 as D (6 bases). The V gene's germline CDR1 is MNHEY and CDR2 SVGAGI. Trimming took off 7 bases at V and 4 bases at J, with 19 bases between the two ends. The CDR3 is made up of 15 amino acids.

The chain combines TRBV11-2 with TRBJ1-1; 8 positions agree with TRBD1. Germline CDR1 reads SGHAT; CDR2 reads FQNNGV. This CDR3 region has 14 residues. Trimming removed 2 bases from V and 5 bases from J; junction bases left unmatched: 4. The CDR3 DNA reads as TGTGCCAGCAGCTTATCTACAGGGGGGACTGAAGCTTTCTTT. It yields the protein CASSLSTGGTEAFF.